This T cell receptor beta chain was sequenced during a study of blood T cells in healthy people across ages (dated by TCRdb to the mid-2010s). Concerning the study at large: In model experiments, template switching captured about one uniquely barcoded TCR beta cDNA molecule for every two T cells. The study measured age-related changes in TCR beta repertoire diversity using deep sequencing normalized with unique cDNA molecular identifiers. The donors were divided into four age groups: young (average around 17 years), middle-aged (around 37), aged (under 70) and long-lived (more than 75). Using the same blood draw, the study looked at two additional independent replicas of 1 million unique cDNA reads for two donors, one aged 18 to 30 and the other aged 80 or older.

Trimming takes 0 bases from V and 14 bases from J, and the germline ends sit 13 bases apart. Including the terminal cysteine and phenylalanine, the CDR3 comprises 12 residues. CDR3 DNA only is kept here, 36 bases in frame from base 1. From a lookup of the germline V gene, CDR1 and CDR2 are ENHRY and SYGVKD. Donors were 35 to 40 systemically healthy Caucasian individuals from Russia aged roughly 6 to 95 years. Each donor gave ten milliliters of peripheral blood, collected into EDTA-treated Vacutainer tubes. PBMCs were isolated by Ficoll-Paque density-gradient centrifugation, with at least 7 million obtained per sample. Trizol reagent was used to extract total RNA from PBMCs, with at least 6 micrograms per sample. For every donor, flow cytometry on a PBMC aliquot measured the percentage of naive CD45RAhigh/CD27high T cells. What the study reported, not specific to this receptor: The percentage of naive T cells measured by flow cytometry correlated strongly with observed TCR beta diversity. Observed TCR beta diversity per million T cells fell roughly linearly with age, and a significant reduction was already apparent by age roughly 40. Estimates of total diversity from one million sequenced T cells were regarded as lower bounds and underestimates. The CMV infection status of donors was not known, potentially confounding age-related changes in expanded clonotypes. The long-lived group showed more naive CD4+ T cells, fewer expanded clones and increased TCR diversity than the aged group, suggesting age selection. Bulk unsorted PBMC profiling prevented conclusive comparison of naive and antigen-experienced compartments.

Library prep was done by 5' RACE. Data came from an Illumina HiSeq 2500. A second 7 to 11 cycle PCR used a sample-barcoded 5' primer and a J-beta primer mix. A template-switch 5' adaptor carrying 12 random nucleotides introduced a unique molecular identifier onto each TCR beta cDNA molecule. Each sample yielded at least 3 million CDR3-containing paired-end reads. First-strand cDNA was synthesized from all RNA with the Mint cDNA synthesis kit, primed by a TRBC-specific oligonucleotide. Following uracil-DNA glycosylase treatment, a first 18-cycle PCR with universal primers M1SS and BC2_uni_R was performed on all cDNA. The study's own analysis went as follows. For normalization, 1 million high-quality reads, each with a distinct molecular identifier, were randomly selected from each sample. Reads sharing molecular identifiers were discarded rather than binned into consensus sequences. CDR3 identification, clonotype clustering and error correction used MiTCR with a Q25 quality threshold and the strictest error-elimination algorithm. A nonparametric unseen species model with Euler transformation was used to estimate lower-bound total TCR beta diversity. In TCRdb, the public reads were trimmed at Q25 with fastp and aligned with MiXCR, with productive beta chains retained. Records with the same CDR3 protein are collapsed into one entry carrying the most frequent genes and DNA. TCRdb, rather than the study authors, made the V and J calls. For this sample the table gives 450,000 to 600,000 distinct CDR3 sequences, of which roughly a quarter were detected only once. Jointly, the top ten make up approximately 3.6% of the sample.

This clonotype was counted a few times. It has no known antigen specificity. Base quality data are lacking; no much larger clone is found one base away. The data were also submitted as part of a second study, on T cells of mothers and their children. Looking at the second paper: Nine systemically healthy Caucasian individuals served as donors, namely three mothers together with their six children. cDNA synthesis used all of the extracted RNA, with approximately 1.4 ug of RNA in each 15 ul reaction. In the second PCR, the M1S primer introduced both the sample barcodes and 2-4 random nucleotides. Each mother yielded over 10 million TCR beta CDR3 reads and each child roughly 2.9 million reads. In both related and unrelated pairs, thymic selection shapes the output of TCR recombination in a similar way, with inherited differences having only a minor effect. Normalized repertoire overlap in related mother-child pairs was always slightly higher than in unrelated mother-child pairs, but the difference was never significant. No persistent microchimeric T cell clones were detected, at a sensitivity of approximately 110 clones per million clonotypes. The study used deep NGS to compare TCR beta repertoires of mothers and children, seeking features distinguishing related mother-child pairs from unrelated individuals. On average, the children were about 10 +/- 4 years old, while the mothers were 40 +/- 4 years old. After adapter ligation was performed with NEBNext reagents, the libraries were sequenced on an Illumina HiSeq 2000 with 100+100 nt paired-end reads. Mother and child libraries were prepared a month apart and sequenced in separate runs to prevent cross-contamination. For each donor, somewhere between roughly 500,000 and 2,100,000 distinct TCR beta clonotypes were identified. Naive TCR beta clonotypes were estimated from low-frequency clonotypes matched to each donor's FACS-determined naive share, without sorting.

The chain is made from TRBV10-3 and TRBJ2-5; the D gene identity is not certain. Sequencing was done on a sample of blood. This clonotype originated in a boy younger than 10 in good health. The DNA is TGTGCCATCAGTGAGTCTCCGGCCACCCCATACTTC. Its amino acids are CAISESPATPYF.